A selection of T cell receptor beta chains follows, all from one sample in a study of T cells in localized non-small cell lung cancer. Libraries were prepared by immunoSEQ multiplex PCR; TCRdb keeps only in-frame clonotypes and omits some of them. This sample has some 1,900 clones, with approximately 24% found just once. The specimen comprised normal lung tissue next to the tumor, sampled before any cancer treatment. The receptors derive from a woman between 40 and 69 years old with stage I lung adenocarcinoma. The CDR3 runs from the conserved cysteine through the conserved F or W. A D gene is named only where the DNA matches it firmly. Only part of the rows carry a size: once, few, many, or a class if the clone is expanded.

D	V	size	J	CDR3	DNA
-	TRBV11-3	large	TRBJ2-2	CASSLRRDTMGGELFF	TGTGCCAGCAGCTTACGACGGGACACCATGGGAGGGGAGCTGTTTTTT
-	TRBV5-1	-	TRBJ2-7	CASSLATARSNEQYF	TGCGCCAGCAGCTTGGCCACTGCTAGGAGTAACGAGCAGTACTTC
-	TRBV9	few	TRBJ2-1	CASSVHTGSYNEQFF	TGTGCCAGCAGTGTCCATACAGGGAGCTACAATGAGCAGTTCTTC
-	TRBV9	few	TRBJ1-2	CASSERADSFYGYTF	TGTGCCAGCAGTGAGCGGGCCGACAGCTTCTATGGCTACACCTTC
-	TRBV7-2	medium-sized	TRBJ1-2	CASSLAAGRGYTF	TGTGCCAGCAGCTTAGCGGCCGGGCGTGGCTACACCTTC
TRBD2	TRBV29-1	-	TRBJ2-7	CSVASGTSGAVYEQYF	TGCAGCGTTGCTTCCGGGACTAGCGGGGCCGTCTACGAGCAGTACTTC
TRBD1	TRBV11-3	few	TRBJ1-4	CASSLRRGLRDEKLFF	TGTGCCAGCAGCTTAAGGAGGGGGCTCCGAGACGAAAAACTGTTTTTT
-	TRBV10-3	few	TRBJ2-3	CAISEIPPPNTDTQYF	TGTGCCATCAGTGAGATCCCTCCCCCTAACACAGATACGCAGTATTTT
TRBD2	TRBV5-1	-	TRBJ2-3	CASSPGGGGLSTDTQYF	TGCGCCAGCAGCCCGGGAGGCGGGGGGCTAAGCACAGATACGCAGTATTTT
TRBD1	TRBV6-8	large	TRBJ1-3	CASSPTGGYTIYF	TGTGCCAGCAGTCCAACAGGGGGCTACACCATATATTTT
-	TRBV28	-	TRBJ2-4	CASGISKNIQYF	TGTGCCAGCGGGATTTCCAAAAACATTCAGTACTTC
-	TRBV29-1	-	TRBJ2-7	CSVGWGTTYEQYF	TGCAGCGTTGGTTGGGGGACGACGTACGAGCAGTACTTC
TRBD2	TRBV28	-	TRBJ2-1	CASSKTGTSGENEQFF	TGTGCCAGCAGCAAAACCGGGACTAGCGGGGAAAATGAGCAGTTCTTC
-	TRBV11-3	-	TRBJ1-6	CASSPRTAGSSYNSPLHF	TGTGCCAGCAGCCCGAGGACAGCCGGGAGCTCCTATAATTCACCCCTCCACTTT